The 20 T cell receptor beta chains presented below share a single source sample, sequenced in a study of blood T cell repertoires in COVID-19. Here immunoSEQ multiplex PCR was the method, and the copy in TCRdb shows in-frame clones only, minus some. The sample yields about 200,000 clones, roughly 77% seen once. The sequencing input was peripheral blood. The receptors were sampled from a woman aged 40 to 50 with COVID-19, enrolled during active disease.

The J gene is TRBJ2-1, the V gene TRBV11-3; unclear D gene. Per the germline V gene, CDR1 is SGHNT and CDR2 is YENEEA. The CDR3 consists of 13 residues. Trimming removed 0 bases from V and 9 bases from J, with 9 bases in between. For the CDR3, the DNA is TGTGCCAGCAGCTTAGAGGGCTCCGGTGAGCAGTTCTTC. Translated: CASSLEGSGEQFF.

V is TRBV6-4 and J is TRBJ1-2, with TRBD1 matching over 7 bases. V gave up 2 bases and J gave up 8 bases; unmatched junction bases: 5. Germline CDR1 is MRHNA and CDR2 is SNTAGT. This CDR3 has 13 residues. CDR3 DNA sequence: TGTGCCAGCAGTGACGACAGGGAAGGGGGCTACACCTTC. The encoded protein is CASSDDREGGYTF.

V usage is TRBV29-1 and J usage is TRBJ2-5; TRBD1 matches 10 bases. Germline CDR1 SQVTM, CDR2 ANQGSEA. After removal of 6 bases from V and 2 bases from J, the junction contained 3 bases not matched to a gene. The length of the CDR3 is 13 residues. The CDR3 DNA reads TGCAGCGTCGAGGACAGGGGGCAAGAGACCCAGTACTTC. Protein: CSVEDRGQETQYF.

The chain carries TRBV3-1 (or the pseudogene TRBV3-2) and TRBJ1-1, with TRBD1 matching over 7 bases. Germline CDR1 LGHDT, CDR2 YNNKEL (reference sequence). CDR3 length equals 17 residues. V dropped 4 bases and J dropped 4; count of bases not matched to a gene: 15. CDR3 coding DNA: TGTGCCAGCAGCCTCGGAAAAAACAGGGGTCTGGGCACTGAAGCTTTCTTT. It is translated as CASSLGKNRGLGTEAFF.

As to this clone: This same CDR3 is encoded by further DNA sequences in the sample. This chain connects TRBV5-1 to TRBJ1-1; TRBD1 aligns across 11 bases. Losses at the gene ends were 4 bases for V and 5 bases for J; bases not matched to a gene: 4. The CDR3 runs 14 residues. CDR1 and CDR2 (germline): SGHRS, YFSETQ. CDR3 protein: CASSLGQGETEAFF. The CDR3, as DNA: TGCGCCAGCAGCCTGGGACAGGGGGAAACTGAAGCTTTCTTT.

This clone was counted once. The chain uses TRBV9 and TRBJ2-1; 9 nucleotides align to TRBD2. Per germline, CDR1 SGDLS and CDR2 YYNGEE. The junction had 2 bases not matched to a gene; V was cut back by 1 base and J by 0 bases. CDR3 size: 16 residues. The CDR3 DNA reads TGTGCCAGCAGCGTAAGCGGGGGGTCCTCCTACAATGAGCAGTTCTTC. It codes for CASSVSGGSSYNEQFF.

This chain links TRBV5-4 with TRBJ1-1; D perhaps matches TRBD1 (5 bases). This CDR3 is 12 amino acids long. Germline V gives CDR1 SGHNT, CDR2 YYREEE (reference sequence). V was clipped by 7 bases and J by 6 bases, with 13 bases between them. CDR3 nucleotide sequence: TGTGCCAGCTCCACTGGGGCCTCTGAAGCTTTCTTT. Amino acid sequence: CASSTGASEAFF.

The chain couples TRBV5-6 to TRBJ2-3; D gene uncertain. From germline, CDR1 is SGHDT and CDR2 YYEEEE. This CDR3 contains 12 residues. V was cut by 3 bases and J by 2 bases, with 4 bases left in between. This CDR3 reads CASSSYTDTQYF. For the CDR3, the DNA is TGTGCCAGCAGCTCGTACACAGATACGCAGTATTTT.

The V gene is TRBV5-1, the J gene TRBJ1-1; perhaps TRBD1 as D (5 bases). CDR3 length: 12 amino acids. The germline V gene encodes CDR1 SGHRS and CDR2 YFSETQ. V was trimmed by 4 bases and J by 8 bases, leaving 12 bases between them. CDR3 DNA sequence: TGCGCCAGCAGCCCAGACAGCAACGAAGCTTTCTTT. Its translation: CASSPDSNEAFF. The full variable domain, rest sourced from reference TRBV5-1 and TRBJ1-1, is KAGVTQTPRYLIKTRGQQVTLSCSPISGHRSVSWYQQTPGQGLQFLFEYFSETQRNKGNFPGRFSGRQFSNSRSEMNVSTLELGDSALYLCASSPDSNEAFFGQGTRLTVV.

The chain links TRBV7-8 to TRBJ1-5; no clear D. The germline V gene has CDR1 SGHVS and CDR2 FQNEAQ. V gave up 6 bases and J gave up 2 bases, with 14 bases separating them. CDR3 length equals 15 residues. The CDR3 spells CASSLDGVGNQPQHF. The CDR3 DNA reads TGTGCCAGCAGTCTAGATGGCGTTGGCAATCAGCCCCAGCATTTT. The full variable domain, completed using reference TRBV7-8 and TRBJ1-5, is GAGVSQSPRYKVAKRGQDVALRCDPISGHVSLFWYQQALGQGPEFLTYFQNEAQLDKSGLPSDRFFAERPEGSVSTLKIQRTQQEDSAVYLCASSLDGVGNQPQHFGDGTRLSIL.

CDR3 residues: CASRLSGPNTGELFF. In DNA form, the CDR3 reads TGTGCCAGCAGACTAAGCGGACCGAACACCGGGGAGCTGTTTTTT. The rearrangement uses TRBV27 and TRBJ2-2; maybe TRBD2 (5 bases). The CDR3 contains 15 residues. Germline values: CDR1 MNHEY, CDR2 SMNVEV (reference sequence). Trimming removed 6 bases at V and 0 bases at J, with 11 bases between.

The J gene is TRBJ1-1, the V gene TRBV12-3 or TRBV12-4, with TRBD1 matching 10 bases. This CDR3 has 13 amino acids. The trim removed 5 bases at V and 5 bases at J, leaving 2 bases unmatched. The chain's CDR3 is CASSDRGRTEAFF. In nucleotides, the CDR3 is TGTGCCAGCAGTGACAGGGGGCGGACTGAAGCTTTCTTT.

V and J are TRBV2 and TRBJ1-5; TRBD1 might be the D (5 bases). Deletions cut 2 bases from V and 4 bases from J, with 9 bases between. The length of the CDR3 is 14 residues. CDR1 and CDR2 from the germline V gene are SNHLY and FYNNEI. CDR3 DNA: TGTGCCAGCAGTGAATTTGACAGAAATCAGCCCCAGCATTTT. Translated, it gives CASSEFDRNQPQHF.

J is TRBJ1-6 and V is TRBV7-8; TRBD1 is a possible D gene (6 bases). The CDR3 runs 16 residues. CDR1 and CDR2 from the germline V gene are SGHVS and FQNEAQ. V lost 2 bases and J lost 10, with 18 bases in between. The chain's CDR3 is CASSLSRTGFGSPLHF. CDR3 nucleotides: TGTGCCAGCAGCTTATCTAGAACAGGGTTCGGGTCACCCCTCCACTTT.

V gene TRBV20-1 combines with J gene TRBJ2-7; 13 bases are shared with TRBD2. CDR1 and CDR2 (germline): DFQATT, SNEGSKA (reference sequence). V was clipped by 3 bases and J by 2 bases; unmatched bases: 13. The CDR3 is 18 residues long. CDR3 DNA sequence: TGCAGTGCTAGTGGTGGGAGTGTGGGGACTAGCGGGACCTACGAGCAGTACTTC. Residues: CSASGGSVGTSGTYEQYF.

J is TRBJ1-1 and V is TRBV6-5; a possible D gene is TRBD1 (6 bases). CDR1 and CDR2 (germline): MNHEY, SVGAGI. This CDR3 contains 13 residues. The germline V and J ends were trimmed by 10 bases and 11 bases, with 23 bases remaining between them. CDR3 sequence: CATYSRGGGGAFF. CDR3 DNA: TGTGCCACCTACTCCCGCGGGGGCGGAGGGGCTTTCTTT.

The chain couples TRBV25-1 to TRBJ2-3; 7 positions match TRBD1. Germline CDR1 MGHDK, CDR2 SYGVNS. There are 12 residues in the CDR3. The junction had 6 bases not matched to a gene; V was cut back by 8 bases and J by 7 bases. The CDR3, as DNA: TGTGCCAGCTCGCAGGGGGTCTATACGCAGTATTTT. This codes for CASSQGVYTQYF.

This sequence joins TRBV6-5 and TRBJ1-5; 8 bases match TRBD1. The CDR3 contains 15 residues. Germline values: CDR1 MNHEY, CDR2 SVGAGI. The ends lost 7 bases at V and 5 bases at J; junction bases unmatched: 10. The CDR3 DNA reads TGTGCCAGCATAGAGGACAGGGTTTCCTATCAGCCCCAGCATTTT. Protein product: CASIEDRVSYQPQHF.

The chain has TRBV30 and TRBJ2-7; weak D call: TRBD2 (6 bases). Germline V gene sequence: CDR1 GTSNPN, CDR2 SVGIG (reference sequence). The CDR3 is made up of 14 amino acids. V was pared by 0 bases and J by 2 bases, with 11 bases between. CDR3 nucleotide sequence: TGTGCCTGGAGTGTTGGGGGGAAGGCCTACGAGCAGTACTTC. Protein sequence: CAWSVGGKAYEQYF.

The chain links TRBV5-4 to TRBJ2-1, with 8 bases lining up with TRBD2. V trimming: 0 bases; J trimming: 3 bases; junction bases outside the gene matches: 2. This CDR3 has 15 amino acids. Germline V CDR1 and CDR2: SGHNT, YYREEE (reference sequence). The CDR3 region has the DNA TGTGCCAGCAGCTTGGTGGCGGGAGGCTACAATGAGCAGTTCTTC. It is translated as CASSLVAGGYNEQFF.